This is a list of T cell receptor beta chains from one sample in a study of T cell clonotyping in hematopoietic cell transplantation. Libraries were prepared by immunoSEQ multiplex PCR; TCRdb keeps only in-frame clonotypes and omits some of them. The profile shows tens of thousands of clones, 90% to 96% of them singletons. The sequenced sample was peripheral blood mononuclear cells, obtained before stem cell transplant. All receptors come from a woman in her forties or fifties with acute myeloid leukemia. Some clones in this sample may be carry-over from other donors' samples. Each CDR3 is given with its conserved first and last residue. Size is omitted from some rows. Given values are once, few, many or a class for expanded clones.

clone size | J gene | V gene | CDR3 protein
NA | TRBJ2-7 | TRBV27 | CASSLSGYRYEQYF
NA | TRBJ1-4 | TRBV5-4 | CASSLDSSTNEKLFF
NA | TRBJ1-1 | TRBV11-2 | CASSLEGMTEAFF
NA | TRBJ2-7 | TRBV28 | CASSTRGRASYEQYF
NA | TRBJ1-2 | TRBV7-2 | CASSLALGQSSYGYTF
NA | TRBJ2-7 | TRBV6-1 | CASRPVDRAYEQYF
NA | TRBJ1-4 | TRBV2 | CASRGAGKNEKLFF
once | TRBJ2-2 | TRBV27 | CASKTSGTGELFF
NA | TRBJ2-7 | TRBV2 | CASREGLAGNYEQYF
NA | TRBJ1-5 | TRBV4-2 | CASSQEYSNQPQHF
NA | TRBJ2-7 | TRBV7-8 | CASSLSGGSSEQYF
once | TRBJ1-5 | TRBV30 | CAWSVEGLPQHF
NA | TRBJ1-5 | TRBV7-2 | CASSAGQGSQPQHF
NA | TRBJ1-6 | TRBV11-1 | CASSLLHRSDSPLHF
NA | TRBJ2-7 | TRBV20-1 | CSALGPYEQYF
NA | TRBJ1-2 | TRBV6-5 | CASTNRGNYGYTF
NA | TRBJ1-1 | TRBV6-7 | CASSYPYMGTVNTEAFF